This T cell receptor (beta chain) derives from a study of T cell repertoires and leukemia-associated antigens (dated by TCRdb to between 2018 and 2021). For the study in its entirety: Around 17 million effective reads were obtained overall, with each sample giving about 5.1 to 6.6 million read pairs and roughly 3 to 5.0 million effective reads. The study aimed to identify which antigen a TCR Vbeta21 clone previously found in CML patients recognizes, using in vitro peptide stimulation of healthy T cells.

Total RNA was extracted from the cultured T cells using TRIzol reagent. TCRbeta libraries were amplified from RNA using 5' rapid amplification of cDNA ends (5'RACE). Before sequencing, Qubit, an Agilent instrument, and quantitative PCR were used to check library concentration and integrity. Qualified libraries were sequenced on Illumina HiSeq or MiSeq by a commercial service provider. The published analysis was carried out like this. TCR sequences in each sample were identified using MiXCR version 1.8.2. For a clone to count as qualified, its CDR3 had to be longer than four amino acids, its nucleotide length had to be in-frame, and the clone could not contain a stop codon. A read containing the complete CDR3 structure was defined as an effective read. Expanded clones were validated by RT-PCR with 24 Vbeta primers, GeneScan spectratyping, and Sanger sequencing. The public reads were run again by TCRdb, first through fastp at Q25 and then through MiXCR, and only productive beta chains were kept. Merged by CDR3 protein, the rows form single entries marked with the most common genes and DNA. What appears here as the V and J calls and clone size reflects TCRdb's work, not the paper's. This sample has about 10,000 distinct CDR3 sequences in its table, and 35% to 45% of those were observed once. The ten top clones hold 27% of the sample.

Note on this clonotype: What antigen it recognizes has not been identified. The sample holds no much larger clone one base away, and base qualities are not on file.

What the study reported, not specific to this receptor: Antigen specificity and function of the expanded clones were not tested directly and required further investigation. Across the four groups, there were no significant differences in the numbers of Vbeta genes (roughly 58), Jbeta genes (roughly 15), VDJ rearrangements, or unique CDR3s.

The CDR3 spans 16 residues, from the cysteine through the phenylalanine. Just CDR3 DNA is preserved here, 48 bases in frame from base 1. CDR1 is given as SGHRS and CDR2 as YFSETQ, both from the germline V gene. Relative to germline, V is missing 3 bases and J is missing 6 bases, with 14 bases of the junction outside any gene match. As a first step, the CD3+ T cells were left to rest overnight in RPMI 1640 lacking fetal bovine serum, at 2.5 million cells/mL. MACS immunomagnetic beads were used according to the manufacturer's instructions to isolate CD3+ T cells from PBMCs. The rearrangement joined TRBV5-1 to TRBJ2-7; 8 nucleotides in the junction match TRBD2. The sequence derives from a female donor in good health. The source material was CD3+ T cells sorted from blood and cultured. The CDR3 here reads CASSSVAGWGSTEQYF. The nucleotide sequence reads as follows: TGCGCCAGCAGCTCCGTAGCGGGATGGGGTTCAACCGAGCAGTACTTC.